The clone carrying this TCR beta chain is medium-sized. Its antigen is as yet unknown. The sample belongs to a study of T cell responses to AZD1222 COVID-19 vaccine. General study points: The donor group comprised mostly white British people and more females; the analysis possibly underestimated clonal diversity.

Produced via immunoSEQ multiplex PCR; TCRdb's table is partial and in-frame only. The sample carries about 75,000 clones, approximately 88% recorded once. Deletions cut 5 bases from V and 0 bases from J, with 17 bases between. Germline V lookup: CDR1 SEHNR, CDR2 FQNEAQ (reference sequence). The CDR3 length is 16 residues. Source: peripheral blood, taken 28 days after the second dose of the MenACWY control vaccine. The V call is TRBV7-9, the J call TRBJ2-7, with D possibly being TRBD2 (6 bases). This TCR was recovered from an adult who received the MenACWY meningococcal vaccine as a control. The CDR3 protein is CASSEGLQKSSYEQYF. The CDR3 DNA reads TGTGCCAGCAGCGAGGGACTTCAAAAGAGCTCCTACGAGCAGTACTTC. Drawing the rest from reference TRBV7-9 and TRBJ2-7, the complete variable domain is DTGVSQNPRHKITKRGQNVTFRCDPISEHNRLYWYRQTLGQGPEFLTYFQNEAQLEKSRLLSDRFSAERPKGSFSTLEIQRTEQGDSAMYLCASSEGLQKSSYEQYFGPGTRLTVT.